This record looks at one T cell receptor (beta chain) sequence and its context. In the original workflow: For nucleated cells, counts were estimated from reference gene primer amplification. Using immunoSEQ multiplex PCR, the repertoire was profiled, and TCRdb retains in-frame clones only, with some absent. V and J calls and clone size are as listed in that table; D and trimming were resolved from the DNA. Among roughly 86,000 clones listed, 85% to 90% were seen once. The sample is drawn from a study of blood T cell repertoires in COVID-19. Study at large: The United States, Italy and Spain provided the acute and convalescent COVID-19 samples. PBMCs, B-cell-depleted T cells, or T cells provided the cDNA or gDNA that made up the material.

In germline, CDR1 is SGHDT, CDR2 YYEEEE. V lost 4 bases, J lost 6 bases, and 11 bases lay in between. The CDR3 extends over 13 amino acids. The receptor's source is a man in his forties with acute or convalescent COVID-19. This chain links TRBV5-6 with TRBJ1-5; D not certain. The sequenced sample was peripheral blood. DNA of the CDR3: TGTGCCAGCAGCCATGGCGGAGGTCAGCCCCAGCATTTT. Its translation: CASSHGGGQPQHF.